This T cell receptor beta chain was documented in a study of T cell responses to AZD1222 COVID-19 vaccine. Trimming removed 1 base from V and 0 bases from J, with 3 bases in between. The CDR3 length is 13 residues. Germline V CDR1 and CDR2: SGHTA, FQGTGA. Libraries were prepared by immunoSEQ multiplex PCR; TCRdb keeps only in-frame clonotypes and omits some of them. Counted here are 150,000 or so clones, approximately 91% occurring once; the ten biggest clones make up around 1.6%. This receptor was identified in an adult in good health. The chain uses TRBV7-3 and TRBJ1-1; no clear D gene. The sample here was peripheral blood, taken on day 0 of AZD1222 vaccination. The CDR3 region is CASSLMVNTEAFF. In DNA, the CDR3 is TGTGCCAGCAGCTTAATGGTGAACACTGAAGCTTTCTTT.